This T cell receptor beta chain was found in a study of shared clonotypes between healthy human individuals. Study outcomes and limitations: There were few donors, and this limited the genetic and exposure-history diversity represented.

Details on this clone: Its cognate antigen is unknown.

The authors' processing: Owing to the provision of junction-only sequences devoid of quality scores by immunoSEQ, filtering differed. TCRdb's copy holds only in-frame clones and misses some; the assay was immunoSEQ multiplex PCR. V, J and clone size derive from that table, while D and trimming were established from the DNA sequence. Of over 750,000 clones in the sample, 96% are singletons; the top ten hold roughly 0.23%. Positively selected for CCR7, the CD45RO-negative cells used as naive CD8 cells excluded terminally differentiated effector memory CD45RA+ cells. CDR1 is LGHNA, CDR2 YSLEER, per germline. Trimming removed 0 bases at V and 4 bases at J, with 15 bases between. This CDR3 spans 16 amino acids.

The rearrangement joins TRBV4-3 to TRBJ1-1; D is perhaps TRBD1 (5 bases). This TCR came from a man in his thirties or forties in good health. Sample: naive CD8+ T cells sorted from blood. The DNA of the CDR3 is TGCGCCAGCAGCCAAGATAGGGACCTGGGAGGCACTGAAGCTTTCTTT. It is translated as CASSQDRDLGGTEAFF.